This TCR beta chain was profiled in a study of T cells in Graves' hyperthyroidism and ophthalmopathy. The sample holds many counts of this clonotype. Template material for amplifying TCR beta CDR3 regions consisted of RNA transcripts. HTBI primers were employed in a first-round RT-PCR of the TCR CDR3. TCRdb reprocessed the multiplex PCR reads with MiXCR, giving one entry per CDR3 protein. This sample yields under 350,000 distinct CDR3 sequences, of which 21% are seen a single time; about 50% belongs to the top ten. Calling Graves' hyperthyroidism stable meant ophthalmopathy did not progress within 18 months. The CDR3 contains 13 residues. V was clipped by 2 bases and J by 5 bases, with 6 bases between them.

The chain combines TRBV12-3 or TRBV12-4 with TRBJ2-2, with D uncertain. The clonotype originates from a woman in her forties or fifties with Graves' hyperthyroidism. Sequencing was carried out using blood. CDR3 nucleotide sequence: TGTGCCAGCAGTTTAATGGGGACCGGGGAGCTGTTTTTT. Translated: CASSLMGTGELFF.